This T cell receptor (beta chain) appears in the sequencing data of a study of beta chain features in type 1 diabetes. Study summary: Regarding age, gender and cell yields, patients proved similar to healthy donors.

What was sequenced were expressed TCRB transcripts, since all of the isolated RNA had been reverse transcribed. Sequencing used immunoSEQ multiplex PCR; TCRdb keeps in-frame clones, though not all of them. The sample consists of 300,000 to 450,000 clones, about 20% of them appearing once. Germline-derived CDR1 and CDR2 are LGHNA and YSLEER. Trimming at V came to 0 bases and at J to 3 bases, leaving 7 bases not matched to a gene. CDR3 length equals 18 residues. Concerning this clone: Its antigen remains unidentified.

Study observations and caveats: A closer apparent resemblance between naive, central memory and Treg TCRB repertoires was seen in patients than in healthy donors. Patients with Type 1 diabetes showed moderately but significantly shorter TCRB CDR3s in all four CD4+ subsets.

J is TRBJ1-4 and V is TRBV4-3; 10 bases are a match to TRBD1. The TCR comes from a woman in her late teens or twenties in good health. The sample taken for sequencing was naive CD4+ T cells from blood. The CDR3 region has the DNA TGCGCCAGCAGCCAAGATTTAGACAGGGGGCTGTCTAATGAAAAACTGTTTTTT. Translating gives CASSQDLDRGLSNEKLFF.